The 17 T cell receptor beta chains reported below all come from one sample, sequenced in a study of T cell responses to AZD1222 COVID-19 vaccine. TCRdb's copy holds only in-frame clones and misses some; the assay was immunoSEQ multiplex PCR. The data contain around 75,000 clones, roughly 81% of them seen just once; the ten biggest clones take up about 13%. Sequencing was performed on peripheral blood, taken on day 0 of AZD1222 vaccination. All receptors derive from an adult in good health.

This clone was seen just once. CDR3 sequence (DNA): TGTGCCAGCAGCTCCGAGGGGGCTGACTATGGCTACACCTTC. Translating it yields CASSSEGADYGYTF. The V and J genes are TRBV5-6 and TRBJ1-2, with 7 bases matching TRBD1. V was clipped by 3 bases and J by 3 bases; unmatched bases: 5. The CDR3 consists of 14 residues. Germline values: CDR1 SGHDT, CDR2 YYEEEE.

This rearrangement joins TRBV7-2 to TRBJ2-3, with D uncertain. The CDR3 is 15 amino acids. V lost 0 bases and J 1 base, leaving 8 bases between the germline ends. Germline V gene data show CDR1 as SGHTA and CDR2 as FQGNSA. The CDR3 loop reads CASSLAFPGTDTQYF. The CDR3 bases are TGTGCCAGCAGCTTAGCGTTCCCCGGCACAGATACGCAGTATTTT. Full variable domain (outside the CDR3, taken from reference TRBV7-2 and TRBJ2-3): GAGVSQSPSNKVTEKGKDVELRCDPISGHTALYWYRQSLGQGLEFLIYFQGNSAPDKSGLPSDRFSAERTGGSVSTLTIQRTQQEDSAVYLCASSLAFPGTDTQYFGPGTRLTVL.

The J gene is TRBJ1-5, the V gene TRBV6-2 or TRBV6-3, with 7 bases identical to TRBD1. This CDR3 region has 17 residues. V lost 4 bases and J lost 3; bases outside the gene matches: 12. Germline lookup yields CDR1 MNHEY and CDR2 SVGEGT. The CDR3: CASSFDPDREFNQPQHF. The DNA for the CDR3 is TGTGCCAGCAGTTTCGACCCTGACAGGGAATTCAATCAGCCCCAGCATTTT.

The chain is built from TRBV7-2 and TRBJ2-5; D possibly corresponds to TRBD2 (6 bases). The germline V gene has CDR1 SGHTA and CDR2 FQGNSA. The CDR3 sequence is 15 residues long. V was trimmed by 3 bases and J by 6 bases, leaving 17 bases between them. CDR3 nucleotides: TGTGCCAGCAGCTTGTTCCTAGCGAACGGACAGACCCAGTACTTC. It yields the protein CASSLFLANGQTQYF.

The rearrangement links TRBV28 to TRBJ1-2; a possible D gene is TRBD1 (5 bases). The V end lost 4 bases, the J end lost 6 bases, and 12 bases lay between the germline ends. CDR1 and CDR2 (germline): MDHEN, SYDVKM. The CDR3 runs to 13 residues. CDR3 sequence: CASSSRVGHGYTF. CDR3 DNA: TGTGCCAGCAGTTCCAGGGTAGGGCATGGCTACACCTTC.

This clone has only a few counts. The chain is built from TRBV11-2 and TRBJ2-7; either TRBD1 or TRBD2 may fit D (5 bases each). This CDR3 has 14 residues. Germline values: CDR1 SGHAT, CDR2 FQNNGV. Trimming left V 5 bases short and J 0 bases short, with 11 bases between. The CDR3 loop reads CASSPGRNSYEQYF. The CDR3 region has the DNA TGTGCCAGCAGCCCGGGACGGAACTCCTACGAGCAGTACTTC.

V usage is TRBV5-1 and J usage is TRBJ2-1; D not resolved. V lost 6 bases to trimming and J lost 3 bases, with 13 bases between them. The CDR3 loop spans 14 amino acids. Germline V gene sequence: CDR1 SGHRS, CDR2 YFSETQ. CDR3 residues: CASTHGQLYNEQFF. In nucleotides, the CDR3 is TGCGCCAGCACCCATGGGCAGCTCTACAATGAGCAGTTCTTC.

V is TRBV14 and J is TRBJ2-6; no definite D call. Germline CDR1 and CDR2: SGHDN and FVKESK. V gave up 4 bases and J gave up 2 bases, with 3 bases separating them. There are 13 residues in the CDR3. The CDR3 spells CASSLAGANVLTF. The DNA of the CDR3 is TGTGCCAGCAGCCTCGCTGGGGCCAACGTCCTGACTTTC.

The J gene is TRBJ2-1, the V gene TRBV27, with D unresolved. The CDR3 extends over 14 amino acids. Trimming cost V 4 bases and J 8 bases, with 15 bases left between them. Per germline, CDR1 MNHEY and CDR2 SMNVEV (reference sequence). CDR3 region: CASSSLTEVHEQFF. The CDR3 nucleotides read TGTGCCAGCAGTTCCCTTACCGAGGTCCATGAGCAGTTCTTC.

The V gene is TRBV5-6, the J gene TRBJ2-7; D gene uncertain. V lost 0 bases to trimming and J lost 6 bases, with 7 bases between them. Per germline, CDR1 SGHDT and CDR2 YYEEEE. This CDR3 region has 12 residues. As DNA, the CDR3 is TGTGCCAGCAGCTTGGCGGGCGGCGAGCAGTACTTC. Translation gives CASSLAGGEQYF. Using reference TRBV5-6 and TRBJ2-7 for the parts outside the CDR3, the full variable domain is DAGVTQSPTHLIKTRGQQVTLRCSPKSGHDTVSWYQQALGQGPQFIFQYYEEEERQRGNFPDRFSGHQFPNYSSELNVNALLLGDSALYLCASSLAGGEQYFGPGTRLTVT.

This clone showed up just once. The DNA for the CDR3 is TGCGCCAGCAGCTCCCCGCGGGTAGCCACCGGGGAGCTGTTTTTT. It translates to CASSSPRVATGELFF. V gene TRBV5-1 combines with J gene TRBJ2-2, with a tentative D call TRBD2 (5 bases). The CDR3 extends over 15 amino acids. Per germline, CDR1 SGHRS and CDR2 YFSETQ. V lost 3 bases, J lost 4 bases, and 13 bases lay in between.

This clone was seen a single time. This chain joins TRBV6-5 and TRBJ2-6; D may be TRBD1 (5 bases). Between the trimmed V and J ends, which lost 6 bases and 2 bases, there was a span of 5 bases. CDR3 length equals 13 residues. The V gene's germline CDR1 is MNHEY and CDR2 SVGAGI. The CDR3 spells CASRQAGANVLTF. CDR3 in DNA: TGTGCCAGCAGACAGGCTGGGGCCAACGTCCTGACTTTC.

V gene TRBV5-4 combines with J gene TRBJ2-5; 14 positions match TRBD2. The length of the CDR3 is 16 residues. Germline V gene sequence: CDR1 SGHNT, CDR2 YYREEE (reference sequence). Germline trimming cut 4 bases from V and 2 bases from J; bases unmatched to any gene: 4. The CDR3 loop reads CASSPGLAGAQETQYF. DNA for the CDR3: TGTGCCAGCAGCCCGGGACTAGCGGGGGCACAAGAGACCCAGTACTTC.

This sequence joins TRBV9 and TRBJ2-5; D perhaps matches TRBD2 (5 bases). Trimming stripped 3 bases from V and 5 bases from J, with 17 bases between. The CDR3 extends over 15 amino acids. Germline lookup yields CDR1 SGDLS and CDR2 YYNGEE. Here the CDR3 reads CASSALPGWGETQYF. The CDR3 nucleotides are TGTGCCAGCAGCGCCCTCCCGGGGTGGGGTGAGACCCAGTACTTC.

This chain links TRBV5-6 with TRBJ2-3; D is perhaps TRBD1 or TRBD2 (5 bases each). This CDR3 is 15 amino acids long. The V end was cut by 0 bases, the J end by 4 bases, with 12 bases between. Germline V gives CDR1 SGHDT, CDR2 YYEEEE. The CDR3 coding sequence is TGTGCCAGCAGCTTGGGGTACGGGGCGTCAGATACGCAGTATTTT. Translated: CASSLGYGASDTQYF.

V is TRBV10-3 and J is TRBJ1-3; D perhaps matches TRBD1 (5 bases). This CDR3 contains 15 residues. The V and J ends lost 3 bases and 4 bases respectively, with 13 bases between them. From germline, CDR1 is ENHRY and CDR2 SYGVKD. The CDR3 DNA reads TGTGCCATCAGTGAAGGGGCCGGGATCGGAAACACCATATATTTT. Protein product: CAISEGAGIGNTIYF.

This chain links TRBV18 with TRBJ1-1; D is unresolved. CDR1 and CDR2 (germline): KGHSH, LQKENI. This CDR3 has 14 amino acids. V shed 0 bases and J shed 1 base, with 6 bases lying between them. The CDR3 DNA sequence: TGTGCCAGCTCACCACCAGGGAGGAACACTGAAGCTTTCTTT. Its protein product is CASSPPGRNTEAFF.